Listed below are T cell receptor beta chains from one sample, sequenced in a study of T cell repertoires in cytomegalovirus infection. TCRdb redid the calling of the reads with MiXCR, one entry per CDR3 protein. This table has around 630,000 distinct CDR3 sequences, roughly a quarter appearing once. The sample consisted of CD8+ T cells from PBMCs. These TCRs come from a human donor in good health (CMV status not recorded). Some clones in this sample may be carry-over from other donors' samples. Both conserved end residues are part of each CDR3. The D gene is left open where the match is weak. Not all rows give a size; the values are once, few, many and, for expanded clones, a class.

j_call cdr3_length v_call clone_size d_call cdr3_nt cdr3_aa
TRBJ1-1 13 TRBV7-6 many . TGTGCCAGCAGCGTGGACGGAAACACTGAAGCTTTCTTT CASSVDGNTEAFF
TRBJ2-1 14 TRBV19 few TRBD2 TGTGCCAGTAGTACTAGCGGGGCCTACAATGAGCAGTTCTTC CASSTSGAYNEQFF
TRBJ2-3 16 TRBV14 . TRBD2 TGTGCCAGCAGCCCCGGGACTAGCGGATCCACAGATACGCAGTATTTT CASSPGTSGSTDTQYF
TRBJ1-1 15 TRBV13 few . TGTGCCAGCAGCTTAGAGCGGTACGGATACACTGAAGCTTTCTTT CASSLERYGYTEAFF
TRBJ2-1 13 TRBV6-5 . . TGTGCCAGCAGCCCCTATGGACTCAATGAGCAGTTCTTC CASSPYGLNEQFF
TRBJ1-3 16 TRBV20-1 . . TGCAGTGCCCCGATCGGCCCACATGTCTCTGGAAACACCATATATTTT CSAPIGPHVSGNTIYF
TRBJ2-1 20 TRBV24-1 . . TGTGCCACCAGTGATTTTCGCGGGGGCAGGGGGATTCGAGACTACAATGAGCAGTTCTTC CATSDFRGGRGIRDYNEQFF
TRBJ2-3 16 TRBV7-2 many . TGTGCCAGCAGCTTAGACCCTGTGGGAGCAGCAGATACGCAGTATTTT CASSLDPVGAADTQYF
TRBJ2-1 14 TRBV20-1 few . TGCAGTGCTGTAGGACAGCGAACCTACAATGAGCAGTTCTTC CSAVGQRTYNEQFF
TRBJ2-3 16 TRBV6-2/TRBV6-3 once TRBD2 TGTGCCAGCAGTATCGTGCTAGCGGGGGACACAGATACGCAGTATTTT CASSIVLAGDTDTQYF
TRBJ2-3 15 TRBV5-1 . . TGCGCCAGCAGCTTGGTCGGAACTAGCACAGATACGCAGTATTTT CASSLVGTSTDTQYF
TRBJ2-4 18 TRBV7-6 many TRBD2 TGTGCCAGCAGCTTAGCCGAGCCCCTTCTAGCGGGGAGGAACATTCAGTACTTC CASSLAEPLLAGRNIQYF
TRBJ2-7 15 TRBV29-1 . TRBD1 TGCAGCGTTGGACCCGGGGACAGAAACTCCTACGAGCAGTACTTC CSVGPGDRNSYEQYF
TRBJ2-1 15 TRBV6-6 . TRBD2 TGTGCCAGCAGTAAGGGGCGGGGGGGCCCAGATGAGCAGTTCTTC CASSKGRGGPDEQFF
TRBJ1-6 15 TRBV20-1 . . TGCAGTGCTAGTAGGGACAACCCAGAAAATTCACCCCTCCACTTT CSASRDNPENSPLHF
TRBJ2-3 16 TRBV5-8 . TRBD2 TGTGCCAGCAGCTGGGTAGCGGGTTCATTCCTGGATACGCAGTATTTT CASSWVAGSFLDTQYF
TRBJ2-3 16 TRBV28 many TRBD1 TGTGCCAGCAGTACAGACAGGGAAATGGGCACAGATACGCAGTATTTT CASSTDREMGTDTQYF
TRBJ2-2 13 TRBV7-2 many . TGTGCCAGCAGCTCCCCATTAGTCGGGGAGCTGTTTTTT CASSSPLVGELFF
TRBJ2-3 17 TRBV11-2 . TRBD2 TGTGCCAGCAGCCCTAGTAGGACTAGCGGGGGCGCAGATACGCAGTATTTT CASSPSRTSGGADTQYF
TRBJ1-5 13 TRBV6-2/TRBV6-3 few TRBD1 TGTGCCAGCAGTTGGACAGGGAGTCAGCCCCAGCATTTT CASSWTGSQPQHF
TRBJ2-4 14 TRBV6-2/TRBV6-3 . . TGTGCCAGCAGCTACTTTGCGGCCAAAAACATTCAGTACTTC CASSYFAAKNIQYF
TRBJ2-6 15 TRBV14 many . TGTGCCAGCAGCCAAGGCAACCGTCGGGCCAACGTCCTGACTTTC CASSQGNRRANVLTF
TRBJ1-2 13 TRBV28 few . TGTGCCAGCAGGTTACAGGGAGACTATGGCTACACCTTC CASRLQGDYGYTF
TRBJ2-1 13 TRBV24-1 once . TGTGCCACCAGCGCTATAGGGAACAATGAGCAGTTCTTC CATSAIGNNEQFF